This T cell receptor (beta chain) comes out of a study of CD8+ T cells in alopecia areata. Extraction of RNA preceded its reverse transcription into cDNA, which served as the sequencing template. Sequencing used immunoSEQ multiplex PCR; TCRdb keeps in-frame clones, though not all of them. The sample holds roughly 100,000 clones, approximately 60% seen once. This clone has a single count. The CDR3 contains 13 residues. Between the trimmed V and J ends, which lost 0 bases and 4 bases, there was a span of 5 bases. The germline V gene encodes CDR1 SGHVS and CDR2 FNYEAQ. This rearrangement joins TRBV7-6 to TRBJ2-3; no clear D. This TCR came from a human donor in good health. The sequenced material came from CD4+ T cells sorted from blood. CDR3 loop: CASSLARADTQYF. The CDR3, as DNA: TGTGCCAGCAGCTTAGCTCGGGCAGATACGCAGTATTTT. Full variable domain (missing parts from reference TRBV7-6 and TRBJ2-3): GAGVSQSPRYKVTKRGQDVALRCDPISGHVSLYWYRQALGQGPEFLTYFNYEAQQDKSGLPNDRFSAERPEGSISTLTIQRTEQRDSAMYRCASSLARADTQYFGPGTRLTVL.